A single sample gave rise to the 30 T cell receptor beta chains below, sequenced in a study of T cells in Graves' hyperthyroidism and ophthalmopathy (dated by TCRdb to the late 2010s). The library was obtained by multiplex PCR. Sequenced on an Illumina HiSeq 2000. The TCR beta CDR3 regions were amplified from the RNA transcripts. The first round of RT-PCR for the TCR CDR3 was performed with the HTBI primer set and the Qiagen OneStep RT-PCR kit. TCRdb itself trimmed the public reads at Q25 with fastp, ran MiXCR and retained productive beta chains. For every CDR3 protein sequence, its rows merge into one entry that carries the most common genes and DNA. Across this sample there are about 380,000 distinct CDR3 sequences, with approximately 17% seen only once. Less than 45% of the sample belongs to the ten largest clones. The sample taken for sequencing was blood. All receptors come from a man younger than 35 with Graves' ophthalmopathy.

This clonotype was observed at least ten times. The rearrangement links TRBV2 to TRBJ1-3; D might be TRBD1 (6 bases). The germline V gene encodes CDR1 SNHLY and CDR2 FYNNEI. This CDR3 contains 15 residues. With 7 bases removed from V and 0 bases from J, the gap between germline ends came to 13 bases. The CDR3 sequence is CASTEGGISGNTIYF. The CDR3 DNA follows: TGTGCCAGCACCGAAGGGGGAATCTCTGGAAACACCATATATTTT.

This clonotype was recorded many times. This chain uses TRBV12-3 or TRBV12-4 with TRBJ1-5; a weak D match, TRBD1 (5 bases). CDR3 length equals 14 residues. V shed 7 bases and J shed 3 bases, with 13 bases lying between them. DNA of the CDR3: TGTGCCAGCACCAAGGGACTAACCAATCAGCCCCAGCATTTT. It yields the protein CASTKGLTNQPQHF.

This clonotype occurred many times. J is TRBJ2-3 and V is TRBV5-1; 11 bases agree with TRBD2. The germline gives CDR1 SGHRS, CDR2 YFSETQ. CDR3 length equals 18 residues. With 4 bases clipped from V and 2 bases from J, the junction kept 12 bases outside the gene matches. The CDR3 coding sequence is TGCGCCAGCAGCCCCTTCGCCTTAGCGGGGGGGTTCACAGATACGCAGTATTTT. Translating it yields CASSPFALAGGFTDTQYF.

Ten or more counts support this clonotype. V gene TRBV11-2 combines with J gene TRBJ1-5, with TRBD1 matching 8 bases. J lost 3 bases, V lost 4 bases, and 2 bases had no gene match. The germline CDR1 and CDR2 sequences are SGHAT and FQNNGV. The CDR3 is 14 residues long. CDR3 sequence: CASSSTGDNQPQHF. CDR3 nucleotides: TGTGCCAGCAGCTCGACAGGGGACAATCAGCCCCAGCATTTT.

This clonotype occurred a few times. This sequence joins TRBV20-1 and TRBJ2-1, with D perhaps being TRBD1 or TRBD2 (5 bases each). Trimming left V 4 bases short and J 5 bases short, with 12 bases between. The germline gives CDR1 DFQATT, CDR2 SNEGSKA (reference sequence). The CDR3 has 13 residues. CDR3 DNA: TGCAGTGCTATTTCCGGGGCGAACAATGAGCAGTTCTTC. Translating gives CSAISGANNEQFF.

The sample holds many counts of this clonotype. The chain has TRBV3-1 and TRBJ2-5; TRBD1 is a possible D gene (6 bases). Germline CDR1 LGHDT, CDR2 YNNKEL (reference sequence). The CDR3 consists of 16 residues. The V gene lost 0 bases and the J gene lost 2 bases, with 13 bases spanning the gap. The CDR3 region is CASSQEWTARQETQYF. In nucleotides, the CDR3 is TGTGCCAGCAGCCAAGAATGGACAGCACGACAAGAGACCCAGTACTTC.

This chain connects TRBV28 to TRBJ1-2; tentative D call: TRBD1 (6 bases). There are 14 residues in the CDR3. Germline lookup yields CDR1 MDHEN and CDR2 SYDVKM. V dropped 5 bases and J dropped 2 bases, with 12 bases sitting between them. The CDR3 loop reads CASSLSTGNYGYTF. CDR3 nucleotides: TGTGCCAGCAGTCTATCCACAGGGAACTATGGCTACACCTTC.

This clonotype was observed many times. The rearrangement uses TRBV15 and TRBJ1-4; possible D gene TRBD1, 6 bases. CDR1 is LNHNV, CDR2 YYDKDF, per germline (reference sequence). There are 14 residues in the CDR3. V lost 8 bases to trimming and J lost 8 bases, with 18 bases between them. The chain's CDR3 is CATALGGAGEKLFF. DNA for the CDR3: TGTGCCACCGCCCTGGGGGGGGCGGGAGAAAAACTGTTTTTT. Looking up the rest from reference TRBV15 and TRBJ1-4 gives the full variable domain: DAMVIQNPRYQVTQFGKPVTLSCSQTLNHNVMYWYQQKSSQAPKLLFHYYDKDFNNEADTPDNFQSRRPNTSFCFLDIRSPGLGDTAMYLCATALGGAGEKLFFGSGTQLSVL.

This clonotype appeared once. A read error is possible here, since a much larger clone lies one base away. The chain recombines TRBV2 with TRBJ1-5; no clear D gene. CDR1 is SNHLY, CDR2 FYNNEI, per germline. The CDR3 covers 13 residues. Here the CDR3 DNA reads TGTACCAGCAGTGAAGCGATAATCCAGCCCCAGCATTTT. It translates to CTSSEAIIQPQHF.

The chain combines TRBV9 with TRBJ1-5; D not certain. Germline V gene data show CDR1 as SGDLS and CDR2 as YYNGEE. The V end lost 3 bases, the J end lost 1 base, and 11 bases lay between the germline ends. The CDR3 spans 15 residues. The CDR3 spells CASSAESGSNQPQHF. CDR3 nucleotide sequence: TGTGCCAGCAGCGCAGAGTCCGGGAGCAATCAGCCCCAGCATTTT.

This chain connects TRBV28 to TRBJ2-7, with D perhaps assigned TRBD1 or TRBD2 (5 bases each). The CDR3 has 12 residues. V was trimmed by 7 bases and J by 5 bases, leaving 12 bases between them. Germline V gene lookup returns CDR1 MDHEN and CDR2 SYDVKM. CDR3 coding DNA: TGTGCCAGCAACCTGGGGACCAACGAGCAGTACTTC. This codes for CASNLGTNEQYF.

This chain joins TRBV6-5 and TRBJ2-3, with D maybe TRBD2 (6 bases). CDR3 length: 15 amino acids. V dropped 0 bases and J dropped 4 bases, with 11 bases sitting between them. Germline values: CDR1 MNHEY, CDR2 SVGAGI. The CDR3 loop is CASSYSEGGSDTQYF. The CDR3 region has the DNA TGTGCCAGCAGTTACTCGGAGGGTGGATCAGATACGCAGTATTTT.

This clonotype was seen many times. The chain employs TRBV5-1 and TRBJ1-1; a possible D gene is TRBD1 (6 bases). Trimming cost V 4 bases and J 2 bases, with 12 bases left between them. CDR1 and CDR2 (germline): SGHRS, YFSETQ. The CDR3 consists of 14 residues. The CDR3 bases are TGCGCCAGCAGCCCGGCGACAGGTAACACTGAAGCTTTCTTT. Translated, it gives CASSPATGNTEAFF.

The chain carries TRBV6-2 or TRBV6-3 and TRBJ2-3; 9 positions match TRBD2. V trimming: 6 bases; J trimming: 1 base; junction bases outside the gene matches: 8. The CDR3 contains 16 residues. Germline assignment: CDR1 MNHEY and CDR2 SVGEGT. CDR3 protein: CASSQLAGDGTDTQYF. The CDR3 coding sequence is TGTGCCAGCAGCCAATTAGCGGGGGACGGCACAGATACGCAGTATTTT.

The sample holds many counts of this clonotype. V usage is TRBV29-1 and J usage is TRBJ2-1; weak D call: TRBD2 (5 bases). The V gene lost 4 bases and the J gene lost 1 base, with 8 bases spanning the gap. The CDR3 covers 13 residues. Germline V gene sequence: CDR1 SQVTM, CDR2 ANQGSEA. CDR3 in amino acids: CSVGGISYNEQFF. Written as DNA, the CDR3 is TGCAGCGTTGGAGGGATTTCCTACAATGAGCAGTTCTTC.

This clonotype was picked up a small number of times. CDR3 coding DNA: TGTGCCAGCTCACCACTGCTTATGACTAGCGGCTCCTACAATGAGCAGTTCTTC. Its translation is CASSPLLMTSGSYNEQFF. The chain combines TRBV18 with TRBJ2-1; 9 bases are shared with TRBD2. V shed 1 base and J 0 bases; nucleotides not matched to a gene: 7. This CDR3 spans 18 amino acids. Germline CDR1 and CDR2: KGHSH and LQKENI.

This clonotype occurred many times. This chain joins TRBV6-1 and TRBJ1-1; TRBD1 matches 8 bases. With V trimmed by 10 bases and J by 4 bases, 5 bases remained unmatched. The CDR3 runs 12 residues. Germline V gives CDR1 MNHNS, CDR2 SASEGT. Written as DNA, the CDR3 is TGTGCCATGGACAGGGTTGCCACTGAAGCTTTCTTT. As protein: CAMDRVATEAFF.

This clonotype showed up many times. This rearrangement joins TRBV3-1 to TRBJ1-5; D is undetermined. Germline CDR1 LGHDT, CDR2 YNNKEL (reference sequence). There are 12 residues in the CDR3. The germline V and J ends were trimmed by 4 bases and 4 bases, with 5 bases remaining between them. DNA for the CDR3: TGTGCCAGCAGCCGTATGAATCAGCCCCAGCATTTT. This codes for CASSRMNQPQHF.

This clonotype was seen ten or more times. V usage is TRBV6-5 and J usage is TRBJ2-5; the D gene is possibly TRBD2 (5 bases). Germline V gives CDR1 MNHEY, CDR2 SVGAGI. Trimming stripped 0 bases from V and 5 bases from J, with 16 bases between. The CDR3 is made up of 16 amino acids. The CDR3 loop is CASSYSATILGETQYF. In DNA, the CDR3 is TGTGCCAGCAGTTACTCGGCGACTATCCTGGGGGAGACCCAGTACTTC.

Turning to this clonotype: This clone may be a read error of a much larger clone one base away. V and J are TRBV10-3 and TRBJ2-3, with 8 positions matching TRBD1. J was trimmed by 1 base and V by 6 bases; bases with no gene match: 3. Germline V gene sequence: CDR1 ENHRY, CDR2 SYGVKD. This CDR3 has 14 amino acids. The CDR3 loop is CAIRPGQGTDTQYF. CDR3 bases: TGTGCCATCAGACCGGGACAGGGCACAGATACGCAGTATTTT.

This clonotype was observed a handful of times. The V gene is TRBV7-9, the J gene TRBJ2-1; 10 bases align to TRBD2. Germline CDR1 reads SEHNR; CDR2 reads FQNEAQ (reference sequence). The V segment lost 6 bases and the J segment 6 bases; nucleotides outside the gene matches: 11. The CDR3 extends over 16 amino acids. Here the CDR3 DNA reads TGTGCCAGCAGTCGGGACTCTAGCGGGGGCCCCAATGAGCAGTTCTTC. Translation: CASSRDSSGGPNEQFF.

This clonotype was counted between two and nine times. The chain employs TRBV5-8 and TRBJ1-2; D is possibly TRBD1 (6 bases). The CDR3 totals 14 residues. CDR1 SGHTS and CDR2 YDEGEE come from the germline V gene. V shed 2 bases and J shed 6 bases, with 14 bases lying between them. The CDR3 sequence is CASSFQGPENGYTF. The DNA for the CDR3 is TGTGCCAGCAGCTTCCAGGGGCCGGAAAATGGCTACACCTTC.

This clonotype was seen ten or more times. The chain's CDR3 is CASSEDGREYNEQFF. Here the CDR3 DNA reads TGCGCCAGCAGTGAGGATGGGCGGGAGTACAATGAGCAGTTCTTC. V usage is TRBV10-1 and J usage is TRBJ2-1; 7 bases line up with TRBD2. This CDR3 has 15 residues. The germline V gene encodes CDR1 WNHNN and CDR2 SYGVQD (reference sequence). V lost 2 bases, J lost 4 bases, and 5 bases stayed unmatched.

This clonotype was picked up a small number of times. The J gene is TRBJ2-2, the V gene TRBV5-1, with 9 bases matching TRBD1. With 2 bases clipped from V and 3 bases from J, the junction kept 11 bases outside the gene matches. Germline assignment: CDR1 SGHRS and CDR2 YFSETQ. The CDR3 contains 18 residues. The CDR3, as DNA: TGCGCCAGCAGCTTCCCGGGACAGGGATACAAGGACACCGGGGAGCTGTTTTTT. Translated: CASSFPGQGYKDTGELFF.

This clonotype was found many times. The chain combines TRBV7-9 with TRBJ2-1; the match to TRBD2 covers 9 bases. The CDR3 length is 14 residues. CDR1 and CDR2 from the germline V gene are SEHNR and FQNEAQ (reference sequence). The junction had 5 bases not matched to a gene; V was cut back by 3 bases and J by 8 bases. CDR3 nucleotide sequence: TGTGCCAGCAGCTTCGGGACTAGCTTCGATGAGCAGTTCTTC. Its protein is CASSFGTSFDEQFF.

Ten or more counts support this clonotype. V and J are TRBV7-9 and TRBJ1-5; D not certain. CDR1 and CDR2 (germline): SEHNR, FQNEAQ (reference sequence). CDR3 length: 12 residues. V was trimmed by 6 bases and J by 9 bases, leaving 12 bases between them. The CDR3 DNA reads TGTGCCAGCAGTAGTATTTGGGGGCCCCAGCATTTT. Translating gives CASSSIWGPQHF. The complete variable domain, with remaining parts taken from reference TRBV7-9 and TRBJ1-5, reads DTGVSQNPRHKITKRGQNVTFRCDPISEHNRLYWYRQTLGQGPEFLTYFQNEAQLEKSRLLSDRFSAERPKGSFSTLEIQRTEQGDSAMYLCASSSIWGPQHFGDGTRLSIL.

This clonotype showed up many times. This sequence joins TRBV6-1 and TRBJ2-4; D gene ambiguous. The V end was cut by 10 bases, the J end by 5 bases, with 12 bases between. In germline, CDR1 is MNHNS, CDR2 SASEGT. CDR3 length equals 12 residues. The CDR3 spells CATISVENIQYF. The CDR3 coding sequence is TGTGCCACTATCTCCGTGGAAAACATTCAGTACTTC.

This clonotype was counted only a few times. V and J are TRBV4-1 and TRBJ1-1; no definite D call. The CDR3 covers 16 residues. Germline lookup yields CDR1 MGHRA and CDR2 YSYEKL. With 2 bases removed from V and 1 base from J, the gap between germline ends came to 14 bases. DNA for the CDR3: TGCGCCAGCAGCCAATGGGAACTGGGAGAGAACACTGAAGCTTTCTTT. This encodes CASSQWELGENTEAFF.

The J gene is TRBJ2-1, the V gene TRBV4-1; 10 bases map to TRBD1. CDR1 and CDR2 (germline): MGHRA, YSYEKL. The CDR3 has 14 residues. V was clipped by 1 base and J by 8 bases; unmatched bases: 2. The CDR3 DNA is TGCGCCAGCAGCCAAGGACAGGGGGCATATGAGCAGTTCTTC. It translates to CASSQGQGAYEQFF.

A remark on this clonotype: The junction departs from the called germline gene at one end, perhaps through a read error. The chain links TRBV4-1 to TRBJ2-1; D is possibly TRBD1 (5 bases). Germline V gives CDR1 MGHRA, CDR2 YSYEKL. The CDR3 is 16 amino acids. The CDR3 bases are TGTGCCAGCAGCCAAGGGGCCCGAGATCAGTACAATGAGCAGTTCTTC. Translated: CASSQGARDQYNEQFF.